The present T cell receptor beta chain was sequenced within a study of T cell responses to AZD1222 COVID-19 vaccine. Remarks on this clone: The sample has other DNA sequences that encode this CDR3 too.

V lost 6 bases, J lost 2 bases, and 5 bases lay in between. This CDR3 region has 11 residues. Germline CDR1 MGHDK, CDR2 SYGVNS. Here immunoSEQ multiplex PCR was the method, and the copy in TCRdb shows in-frame clones only, minus some. The sample lists about 70,000 clones; about 80% were seen once. This sequence was found in an adult who received the AZD1222 COVID-19 vaccine. The chain links TRBV25-1 to TRBJ2-7; a weak D match, TRBD2 (5 bases). This specimen was peripheral blood, taken 28 days after the second AZD1222 dose. The CDR3 protein is CASRRAYEQYF. CDR3 nucleotide sequence: TGTGCCAGCAGGAGGGCCTACGAGCAGTACTTC.